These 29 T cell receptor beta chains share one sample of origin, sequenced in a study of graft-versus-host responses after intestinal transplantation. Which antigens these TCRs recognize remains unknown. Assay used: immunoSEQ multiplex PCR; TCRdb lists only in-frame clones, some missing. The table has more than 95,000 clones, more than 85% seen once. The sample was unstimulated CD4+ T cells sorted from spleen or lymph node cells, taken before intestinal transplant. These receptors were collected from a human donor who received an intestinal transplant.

Here the CDR3 DNA reads TGTGCCACCCGTGTTGGTTCGACGGGTATCGGTGAGCAGTTCTTC. Protein sequence: CATRVGSTGIGEQFF. The chain couples TRBV27 to TRBJ2-1; D is unresolved. This CDR3 is built from 15 residues. CDR1 and CDR2 (germline): MNHEY, SMNVEV (reference sequence). The V end lost 10 bases, the J end lost 9 bases, and 25 bases lay between the germline ends.

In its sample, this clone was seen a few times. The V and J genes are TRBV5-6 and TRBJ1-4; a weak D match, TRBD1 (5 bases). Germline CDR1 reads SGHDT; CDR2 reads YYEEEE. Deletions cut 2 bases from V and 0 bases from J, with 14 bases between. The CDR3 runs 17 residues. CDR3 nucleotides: TGTGCCAGCAGCTTATATCCAGGGACTACAACTAATGAAAAACTGTTTTTT. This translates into CASSLYPGTTTNEKLFF.

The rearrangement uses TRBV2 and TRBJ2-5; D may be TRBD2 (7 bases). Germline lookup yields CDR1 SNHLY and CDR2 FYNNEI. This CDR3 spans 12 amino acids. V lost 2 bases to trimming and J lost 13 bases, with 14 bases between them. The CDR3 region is CASSEIGGGRYF. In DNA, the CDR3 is TGTGCCAGCAGTGAAATTGGGGGGGGGCGGTACTTC.

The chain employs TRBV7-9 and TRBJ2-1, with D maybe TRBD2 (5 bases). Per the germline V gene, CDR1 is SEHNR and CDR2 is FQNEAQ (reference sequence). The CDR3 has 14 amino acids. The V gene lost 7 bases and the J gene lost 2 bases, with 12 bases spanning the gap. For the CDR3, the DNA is TGTGCCAGCATGAACGGGGTGGCCTACAATGAGCAGTTCTTC. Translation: CASMNGVAYNEQFF.

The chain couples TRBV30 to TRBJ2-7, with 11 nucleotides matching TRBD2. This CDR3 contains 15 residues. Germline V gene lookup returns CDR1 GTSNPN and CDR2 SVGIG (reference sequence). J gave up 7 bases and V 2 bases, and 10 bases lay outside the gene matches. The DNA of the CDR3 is TGTGCCTGGAGTAACCCGACTAGCGGGACACAAGAGCAGTACTTC. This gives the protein CAWSNPTSGTQEQYF.

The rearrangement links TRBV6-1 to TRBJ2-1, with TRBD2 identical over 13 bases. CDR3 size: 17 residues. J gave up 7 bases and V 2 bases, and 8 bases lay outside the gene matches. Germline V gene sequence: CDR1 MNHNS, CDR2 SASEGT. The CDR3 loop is CASSELILAGGKNEQFF. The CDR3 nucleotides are TGTGCCAGCAGTGAACTTATACTAGCGGGAGGGAAAAATGAGCAGTTCTTC.

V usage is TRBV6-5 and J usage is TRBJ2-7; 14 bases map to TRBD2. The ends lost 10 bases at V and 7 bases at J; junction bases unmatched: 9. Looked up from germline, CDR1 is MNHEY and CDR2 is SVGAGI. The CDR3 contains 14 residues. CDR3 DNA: TGTGCCACCGGACTAGCGGGAGGTCCGGGGGAGCAGTACTTC. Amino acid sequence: CATGLAGGPGEQYF.

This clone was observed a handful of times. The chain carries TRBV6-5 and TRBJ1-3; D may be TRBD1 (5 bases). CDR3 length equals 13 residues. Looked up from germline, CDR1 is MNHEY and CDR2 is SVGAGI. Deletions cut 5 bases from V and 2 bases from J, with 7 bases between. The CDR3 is CASSQGTGNTIYF. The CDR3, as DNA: TGTGCCAGCAGTCAGGGAACTGGAAACACCATATATTTT.

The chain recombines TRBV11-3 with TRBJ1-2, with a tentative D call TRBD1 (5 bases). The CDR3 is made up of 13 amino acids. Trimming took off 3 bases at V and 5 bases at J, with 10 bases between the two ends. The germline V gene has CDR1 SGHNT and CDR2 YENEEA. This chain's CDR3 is CASSLSGPYGYTF. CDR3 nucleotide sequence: TGTGCCAGCAGCTTGTCAGGGCCATATGGCTACACCTTC.

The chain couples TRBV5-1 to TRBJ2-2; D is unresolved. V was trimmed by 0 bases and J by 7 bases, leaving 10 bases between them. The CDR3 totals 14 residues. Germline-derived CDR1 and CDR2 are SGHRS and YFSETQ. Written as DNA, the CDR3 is TGCGCCAGCAGCTTGGGCCAGGTGGGCGGGGAGCTGTTTTTT. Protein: CASSLGQVGGELFF.

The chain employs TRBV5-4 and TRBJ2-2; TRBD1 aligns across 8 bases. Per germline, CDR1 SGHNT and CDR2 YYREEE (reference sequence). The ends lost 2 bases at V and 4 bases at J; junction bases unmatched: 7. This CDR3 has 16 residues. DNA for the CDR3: TGTGCCAGCAGCTTTAGGGCAGGGGGCATCACCGGGGAGCTGTTTTTT. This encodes CASSFRAGGITGELFF.

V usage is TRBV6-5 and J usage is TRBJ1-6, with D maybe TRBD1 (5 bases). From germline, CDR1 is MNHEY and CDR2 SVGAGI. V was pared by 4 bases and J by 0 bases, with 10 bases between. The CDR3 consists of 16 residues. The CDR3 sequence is CASSFRQYSYNSPLHF. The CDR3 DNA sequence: TGTGCCAGCAGTTTCCGACAGTACTCCTATAATTCACCCCTCCACTTT.

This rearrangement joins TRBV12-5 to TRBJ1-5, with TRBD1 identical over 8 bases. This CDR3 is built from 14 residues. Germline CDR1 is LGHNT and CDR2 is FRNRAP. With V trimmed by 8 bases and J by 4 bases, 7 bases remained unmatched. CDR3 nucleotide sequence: TGTGCTAGTTGCCAACAGGGGGGGAATCAGCCCCAGCATTTT. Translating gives CASCQQGGNQPQHF. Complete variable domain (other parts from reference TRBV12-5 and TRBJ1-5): DARVTQTPRHKVTEMGQEVTMRCQPILGHNTVFWYRQTMMQGLELLAYFRNRAPLDDSGMPKDRFSAEMPDATLATLKIQPSEPRDSAVYFCASCQQGGNQPQHFGDGTRLSIL.

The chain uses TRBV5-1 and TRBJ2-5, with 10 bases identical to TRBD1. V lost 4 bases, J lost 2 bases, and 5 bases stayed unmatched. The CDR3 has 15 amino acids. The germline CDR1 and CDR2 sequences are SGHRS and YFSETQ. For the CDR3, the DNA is TGCGCCAGCAGCCTGACAGGGGGCCGGCAAGAGACCCAGTACTTC. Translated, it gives CASSLTGGRQETQYF.

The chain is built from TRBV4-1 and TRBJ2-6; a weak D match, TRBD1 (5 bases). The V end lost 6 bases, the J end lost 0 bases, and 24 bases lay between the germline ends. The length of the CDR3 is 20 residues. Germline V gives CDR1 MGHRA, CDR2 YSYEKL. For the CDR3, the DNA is TGCGCCAGCAGTCTGGGGCCTAGTGGGTGGTTCAGCTCTGGGGCCAACGTCCTGACTTTC. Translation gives CASSLGPSGWFSSGANVLTF.

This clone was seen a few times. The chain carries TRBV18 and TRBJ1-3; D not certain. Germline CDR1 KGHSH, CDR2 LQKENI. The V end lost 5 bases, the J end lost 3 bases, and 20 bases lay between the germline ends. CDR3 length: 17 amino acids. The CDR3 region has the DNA TGTGCCAGCTCATCGGTCTCGGAACAGATCGGTGGAAACACCATATATTTT. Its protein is CASSSVSEQIGGNTIYF.

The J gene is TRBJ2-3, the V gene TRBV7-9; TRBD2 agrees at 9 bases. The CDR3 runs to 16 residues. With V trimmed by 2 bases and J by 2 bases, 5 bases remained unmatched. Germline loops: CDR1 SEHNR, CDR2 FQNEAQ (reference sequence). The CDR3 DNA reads TGTGCCAGCAGCTTAACTCGCGGGAGGGCCACAGATACGCAGTATTTT. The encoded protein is CASSLTRGRATDTQYF.

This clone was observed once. This CDR3 is CASSQSRYEAFF. The CDR3 DNA sequence: TGCGCCAGCAGTCAGAGTCGTTATGAAGCTTTCTTT. The chain is built from TRBV23-1 and TRBJ1-1; D not certain. TRBV23-1 is placed among ORFs of uncertain function. CDR3 length: 12 residues. Trimming took off 3 bases at V and 7 bases at J, with 9 bases between the two ends.

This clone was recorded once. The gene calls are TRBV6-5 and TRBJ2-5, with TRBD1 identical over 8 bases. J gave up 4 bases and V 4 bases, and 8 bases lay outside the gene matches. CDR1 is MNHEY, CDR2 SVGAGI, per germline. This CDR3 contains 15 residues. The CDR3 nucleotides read TGTGCCAGCAGTTTGCCGGGGACAGGTGGAGAGACCCAGTACTTC. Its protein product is CASSLPGTGGETQYF.

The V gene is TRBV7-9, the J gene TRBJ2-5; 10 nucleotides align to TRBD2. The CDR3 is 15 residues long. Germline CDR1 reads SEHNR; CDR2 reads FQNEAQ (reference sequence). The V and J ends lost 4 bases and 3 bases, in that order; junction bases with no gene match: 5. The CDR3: CASSYQAGGEETQYF. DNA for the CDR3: TGTGCCAGCAGCTACCAAGCGGGGGGGGAAGAGACCCAGTACTTC.

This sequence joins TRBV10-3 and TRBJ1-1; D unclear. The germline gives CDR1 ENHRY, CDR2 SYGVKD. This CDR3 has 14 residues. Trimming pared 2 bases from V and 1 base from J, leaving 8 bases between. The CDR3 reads CAISEERGNTEAFF. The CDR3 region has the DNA TGTGCCATCAGTGAGGAGCGGGGGAACACTGAAGCTTTCTTT.

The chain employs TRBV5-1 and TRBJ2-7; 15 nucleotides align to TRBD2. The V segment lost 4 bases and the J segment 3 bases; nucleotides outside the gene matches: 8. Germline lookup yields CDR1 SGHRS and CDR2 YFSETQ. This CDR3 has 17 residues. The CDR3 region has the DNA TGCGCCAGCAGCCATCCGGGACTAGCGGGAGGTGGCTACGAGCAGTACTTC. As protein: CASSHPGLAGGGYEQYF.

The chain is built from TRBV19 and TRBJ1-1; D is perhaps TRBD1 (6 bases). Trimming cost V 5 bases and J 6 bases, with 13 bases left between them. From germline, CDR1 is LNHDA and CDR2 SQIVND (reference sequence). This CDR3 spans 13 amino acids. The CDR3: CASSLQGWPEAFF. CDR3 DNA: TGTGCCAGTAGTCTCCAGGGGTGGCCTGAAGCTTTCTTT.

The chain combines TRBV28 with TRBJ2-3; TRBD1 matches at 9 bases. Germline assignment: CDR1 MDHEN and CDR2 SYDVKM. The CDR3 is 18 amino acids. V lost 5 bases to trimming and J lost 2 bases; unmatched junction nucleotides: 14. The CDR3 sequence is CASSPDRGRKEFTDTQYF. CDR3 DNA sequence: TGTGCCAGCAGTCCGGACAGGGGACGAAAGGAGTTCACAGATACGCAGTATTTT.

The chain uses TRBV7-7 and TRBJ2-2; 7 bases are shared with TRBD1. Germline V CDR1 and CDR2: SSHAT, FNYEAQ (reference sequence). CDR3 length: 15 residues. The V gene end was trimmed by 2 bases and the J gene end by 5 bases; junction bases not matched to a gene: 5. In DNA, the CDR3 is TGTGCCAGCAGCTTAAACGAGGGGGCAACCGGGGAGCTGTTTTTT. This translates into CASSLNEGATGELFF.

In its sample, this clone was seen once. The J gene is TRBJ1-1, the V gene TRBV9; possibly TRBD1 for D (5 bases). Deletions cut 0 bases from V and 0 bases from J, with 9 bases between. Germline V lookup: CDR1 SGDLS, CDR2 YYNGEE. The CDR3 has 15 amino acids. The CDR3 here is CASSVAAQVNTEAFF. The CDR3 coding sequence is TGTGCCAGCAGCGTAGCCGCACAGGTGAACACTGAAGCTTTCTTT.

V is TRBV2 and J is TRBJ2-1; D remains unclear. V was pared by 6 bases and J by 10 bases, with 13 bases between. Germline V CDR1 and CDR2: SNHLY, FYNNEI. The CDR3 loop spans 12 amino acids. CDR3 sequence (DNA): TGTGCCAGCAGCGATGACAAGCCGGAGCAGTTCTTC. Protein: CASSDDKPEQFF.

CDR3 region: CATTVLAGSYNEQFF. The CDR3 region has the DNA TGTGCCACGACCGTTCTAGCGGGATCATACAATGAGCAGTTCTTC. V is TRBV2 and J is TRBJ2-1; 9 nucleotides align to TRBD2. CDR3 length: 15 residues. Trimming took 10 bases from V and 4 from J; bases not matched to a gene: 11. CDR1 is SNHLY and CDR2 is FYNNEI in the germline V gene.

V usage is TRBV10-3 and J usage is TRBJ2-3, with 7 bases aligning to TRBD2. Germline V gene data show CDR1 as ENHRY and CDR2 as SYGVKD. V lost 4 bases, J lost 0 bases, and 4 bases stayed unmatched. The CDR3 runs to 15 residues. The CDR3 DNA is TGTGCCATCAGTGGGCGGGGGATAAGCACAGATACGCAGTATTTT. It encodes CAISGRGISTDTQYF.